This is a list of T cell receptor beta chains from one sample in a study of T-cell reconstitution after alpha-beta-depleted transplantation in children. Each CDR3 protein is one row after TCRdb ran MiXCR on the PCR reads. Of 700,000 to 950,000 distinct CDR3 sequences listed, approximately 15% are singletons. Material: PBMCs, mostly from graft donor cells, obtained 360 days after TCRalphabeta/CD19-depleted stem cell transplant. All receptors come from a male patient younger than 18 who had a stem cell transplant for acute lymphoblastic leukemia, so the T cells may come from the graft donor. CDR3s include the opening cysteine and the closing phenylalanine or tryptophan. A D gene is named only where the DNA matches it firmly. Clone size, where shown, is once, few, many, or a class for clones that have expanded.

few	TRBV5-1	TRBD1	TRBJ1-6	CASSPPGQLDSPLHF	TGCGCCAGCAGCCCACCGGGACAGCTCGATTCACCCCTCCACTTT
few	TRBV25-1	-	TRBJ1-5	CASSESGAGDQPQHF	TGTGCCAGCAGTGAATCGGGGGCAGGGGATCAGCCCCAGCATTTT
few	TRBV4-1	TRBD2	TRBJ2-7	CASSQVGLAGVYEQYF	TGCGCCAGCAGCCAAGTTGGACTAGCGGGAGTCTACGAGCAGTACTTC
-	TRBV25-1	TRBD2	TRBJ2-2	CASSESSGRTRGELFF	TGTGCCAGCAGTGAATCGAGCGGGAGGACCCGCGGGGAGCTGTTTTTT
-	TRBV4-1	-	TRBJ2-6	CASSQNPAGQTGANVLTF	TGCGCCAGCAGCCAGAACCCGGCGGGACAAACCGGGGCCAACGTCCTGACTTTC
-	TRBV7-9	TRBD1	TRBJ1-5	CASSSGRDRDQPQHF	TGTGCCAGCAGCTCCGGCAGGGACAGGGATCAGCCCCAGCATTTT
-	TRBV10-3	-	TRBJ1-2	CAISAFEEAGYTF	TGTGCCATCAGTGCTTTCGAAGAGGCCGGCTACACCTTC
many	TRBV5-1	-	TRBJ2-3	CASSFQDTQYF	TGCGCCAGCAGCTTTCAAGATACGCAGTATTTT
-	TRBV12-3/TRBV12-4	-	TRBJ1-2	CASSRGQGRGYTF	TGTGCCAGCAGTAGGGGTCAGGGCAGGGGCTACACCTTC
few	TRBV20-1	-	TRBJ2-7	CSARQNGEQYF	TGCAGTGCTAGACAGAACGGCGAGCAGTACTTC
few	TRBV24-1	-	TRBJ1-2	CATRSPRELGYTF	TGTGCCACCAGAAGCCCACGGGAGTTAGGCTACACCTTC
few	TRBV12-3/TRBV12-4	-	TRBJ2-7	CASTWGGPGYEQYF	TGTGCCAGCACGTGGGGGGGGCCCGGGTACGAGCAGTACTTC
-	TRBV7-2	-	TRBJ2-5	CATVVWGQTQYF	TGTGCCACCGTGGTTTGGGGGCAGACCCAGTACTTC
few	TRBV7-3	TRBD2	TRBJ2-2	CASSLIRGRTSGSPTGELFF	TGTGCCAGCAGCTTAATACGAGGCCGGACTAGCGGCTCCCCCACCGGGGAGCTGTTTTTT
-	TRBV10-3	-	TRBJ2-5	CAISESGIETQYF	TGTGCCATCAGTGAGTCTGGAATAGAGACCCAGTACTTC
once	TRBV7-6	-	TRBJ2-5	CASRGAFQETQYF	TGTGCCAGCAGGGGAGCGTTCCAAGAGACCCAGTACTTC
few	TRBV11-1	-	TRBJ2-3	CASSFLGSLTDTQYF	TGTGCCAGCAGCTTTCTCGGGTCCCTCACAGATACGCAGTATTTT
many	TRBV7-9	-	TRBJ2-7	CASSSRAGSEQYF	TGTGCCAGCAGCTCCCGAGCTGGGTCGGAGCAGTACTTC
-	TRBV2	TRBD2	TRBJ2-5	CASSPELAAVGRTQYF	TGTGCCAGCAGTCCAGAACTAGCGGCAGTTGGTAGGACCCAGTACTTC
once	TRBV12-5	-	TRBJ1-2	CASGLVGGANGYTF	TGTGCTAGTGGTTTGGTAGGAGGAGCGAATGGCTACACCTTC
-	TRBV6-1	-	TRBJ2-7	CATFSLTAAYEQYF	TGTGCCACCTTTTCCTTGACCGCAGCCTACGAGCAGTACTTC
few	TRBV3-1	-	TRBJ2-5	CASRTGTLETQYF	TGTGCCAGCAGGACTGGGACTTTAGAGACCCAGTACTTC
-	TRBV20-1	-	TRBJ2-1	CSASGTSNEQFF	TGCAGTGCTAGTGGGACAAGCAATGAGCAGTTCTTC
-	TRBV29-1	TRBD1	TRBJ2-7	CSVVRGLSGVEQYF	TGCAGCGTGGTCAGGGGGCTGAGTGGGGTCGAGCAGTACTTC
few	TRBV10-2	TRBD1	TRBJ2-7	CASSESRTGRMAYEQYF	TGCGCCAGCAGTGAGTCACGGACAGGGAGAATGGCCTACGAGCAGTACTTC
few	TRBV6-1	TRBD1	TRBJ1-5	CASSGQLNQPQHF	TGTGCCAGCTCGGGACAGCTTAATCAGCCCCAGCATTTT
few	TRBV20-1	-	TRBJ2-7	CSARGGERPNRYEQYF	TGCAGTGCTAGAGGTGGGGAAAGGCCAAACAGGTACGAGCAGTACTTC